This T cell receptor beta chain was obtained from a study of blood T cell repertoires in COVID-19 (dated by TCRdb to 2018 to 2020). For the study in its entirety: Samples from collaborators originated in the United States, Italy and Spain and spanned both the acute and convalescent phases of COVID-19. Where HLA class I and class II types were available, the types were taken from metadata supplied by the sample provider, not from assay-based typing. Sample metadata almost always included a de-identified subject ID, COVID-19 status, age in years and sex. The prospective study material was composed of cDNA or gDNA derived from T cells, B-cell-depleted T cells, or PBMCs. Deeply sampled blood TCRbeta repertoires from subjects exposed to, actively infected with, or recovered from COVID-19 were included in the dataset. The samples were drawn from two sources: the first 160 participants of the ongoing ImmuneRACE study, and 1,254 subjects contributed by 6 global collaborators. The repertoires were released in a freely available public database meant as a resource for research on the immune response to SARS-CoV-2.

The immunoSEQ Assay, a bias-controlled multiplex PCR, was used to amplify TCRbeta CDR3 regions from genomic DNA. The original methods were these. Nucleated cell counts per sample were estimated from amplification of reference gene primers within the assay. Sequence reads were collapsed and filtered to measure the absolute abundance of every unique TCRbeta CDR3 rearrangement. Productive Simpson clonality was computed per sample as the square root of Simpson's diversity index over productive rearrangements. Sourced from immuneACCESS, this table was stored by TCRdb with only in-frame sequences that have V and J called. A share of the clones is absent; for the studies checked, an unresolved V gene accounts for under half, and the remainder has no known explanation. The V and J calls and clone size are taken from that table; D and trimming were inferred from the DNA. This sample is represented by 200,000 to 250,000 clones; approximately 84% of them were singletons. In total, the top ten clones hold 1.9% of the sample.

Collaborating institutions collected whole blood in K2EDTA tubes following their own protocols. For TCRbeta analysis, collaborator samples were shipped as frozen whole blood, as isolated PBMCs, or as DNA extracted from either sample type. A note on this clone: It has no known antigen specificity. The record has no base qualities; no much larger clone is one base away.

Broader findings and caveats from the paper: The quantity of clinical and demographic metadata differed by source and by participant and was supplied without curation.

This TCR was sampled from a man aged 40-55 years with active or convalescent COVID-19. Sequencing input: peripheral blood.

The CDR3 region: CASSQIGTERANTGELFF. Here is the DNA: TGTGCCAGCAGCCAAATTGGGACGGAGCGGGCGAACACCGGGGAGCTGTTTTTT. Recombination connected TRBV3-1 (or the pseudogene TRBV3-2) to TRBJ2-2; the D gene is perhaps TRBD2, on 6 matching bases. From cysteine to phenylalanine, the CDR3 is 18 amino acids long. The entry retains the CDR3 DNA only, 54 bases that are in frame from base 1. Via the germline V gene (reference sequence), CDR1 is LGHDT and CDR2 YNNKEL. A distance of 16 bases separates the germline ends of V and J, which lose 2 bases and 0 bases respectively.